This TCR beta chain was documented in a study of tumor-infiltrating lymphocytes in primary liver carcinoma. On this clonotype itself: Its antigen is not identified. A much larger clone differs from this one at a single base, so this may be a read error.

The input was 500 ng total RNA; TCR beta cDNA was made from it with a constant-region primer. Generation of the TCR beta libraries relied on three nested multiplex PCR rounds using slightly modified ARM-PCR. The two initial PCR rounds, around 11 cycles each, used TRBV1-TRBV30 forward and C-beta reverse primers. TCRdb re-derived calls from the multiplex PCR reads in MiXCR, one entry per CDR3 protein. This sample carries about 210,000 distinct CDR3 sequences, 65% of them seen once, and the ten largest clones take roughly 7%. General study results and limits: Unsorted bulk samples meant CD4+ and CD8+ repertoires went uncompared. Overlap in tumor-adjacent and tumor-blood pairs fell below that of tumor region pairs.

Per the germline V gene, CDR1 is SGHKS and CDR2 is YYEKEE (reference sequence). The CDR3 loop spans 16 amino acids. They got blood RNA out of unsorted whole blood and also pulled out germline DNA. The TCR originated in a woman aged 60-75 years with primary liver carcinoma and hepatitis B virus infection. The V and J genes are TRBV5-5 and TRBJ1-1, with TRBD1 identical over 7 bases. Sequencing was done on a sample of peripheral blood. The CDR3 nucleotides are TGTGTCAGCAGCTTGGCCGCCAGGGGGTTGGGCACTGAAGCTTTCTTT. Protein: CVSSLAARGLGTEAFF. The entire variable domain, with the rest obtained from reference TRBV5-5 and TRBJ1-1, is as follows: DAGVTQSPTHLIKTRGQQVTLRCSPISGHKSVSWYQQVLGQGPQFIFQYYEKEERGRGNFPDRFSARQFPNYSSELNVNALLLGDSALYLCVSSLAARGLGTEAFFGQGTRLTVV.